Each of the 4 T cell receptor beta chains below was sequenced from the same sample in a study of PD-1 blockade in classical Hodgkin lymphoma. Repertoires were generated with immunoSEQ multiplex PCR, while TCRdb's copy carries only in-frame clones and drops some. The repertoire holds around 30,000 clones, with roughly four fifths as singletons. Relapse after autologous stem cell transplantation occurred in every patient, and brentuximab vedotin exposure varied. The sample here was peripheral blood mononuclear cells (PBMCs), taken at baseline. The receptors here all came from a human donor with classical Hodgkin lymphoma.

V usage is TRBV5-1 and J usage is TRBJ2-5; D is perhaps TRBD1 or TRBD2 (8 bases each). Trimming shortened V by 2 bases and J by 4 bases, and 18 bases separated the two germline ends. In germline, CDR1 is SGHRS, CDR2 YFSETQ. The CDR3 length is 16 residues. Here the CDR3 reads CASSFTLAGTGETQYF. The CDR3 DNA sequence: TGCGCCAGCAGCTTCACCTTAGCGGGGACAGGAGAGACCCAGTACTTC.

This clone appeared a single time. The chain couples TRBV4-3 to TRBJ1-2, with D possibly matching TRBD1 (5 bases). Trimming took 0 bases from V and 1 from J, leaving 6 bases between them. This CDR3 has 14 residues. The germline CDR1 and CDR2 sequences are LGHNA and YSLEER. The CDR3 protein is CASSQDRVNYGYTF. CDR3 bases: TGCGCCAGCAGCCAAGACAGGGTTAACTATGGCTACACCTTC.

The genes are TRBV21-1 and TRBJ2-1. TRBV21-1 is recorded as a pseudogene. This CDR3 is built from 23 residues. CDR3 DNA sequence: TGTGCCAGCAGGAAAACGGGGACGCGCGACGTTGGGTCCTCTGGACGGTCCTACAATGAGCAGTTCTTC. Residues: CASRKTGTRDVGSSGRSYNEQFF.

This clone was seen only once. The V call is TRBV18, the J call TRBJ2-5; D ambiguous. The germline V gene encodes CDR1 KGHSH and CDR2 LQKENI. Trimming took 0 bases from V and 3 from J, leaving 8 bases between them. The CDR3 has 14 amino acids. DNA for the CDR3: TGTGCCAGCTCACCACCGCACGGTGAAGAGACCCAGTACTTC. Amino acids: CASSPPHGEETQYF.